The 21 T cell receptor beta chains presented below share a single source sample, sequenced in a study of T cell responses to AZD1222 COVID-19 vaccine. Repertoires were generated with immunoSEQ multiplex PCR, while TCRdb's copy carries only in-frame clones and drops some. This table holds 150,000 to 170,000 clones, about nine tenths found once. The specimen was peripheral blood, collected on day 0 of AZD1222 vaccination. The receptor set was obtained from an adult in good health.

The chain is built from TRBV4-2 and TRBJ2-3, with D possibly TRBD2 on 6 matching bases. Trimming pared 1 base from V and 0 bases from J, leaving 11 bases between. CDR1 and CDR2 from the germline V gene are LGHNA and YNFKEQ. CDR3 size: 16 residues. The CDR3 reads CASSQAQGTSTDTQYF. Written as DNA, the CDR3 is TGTGCCAGCAGCCAAGCCCAAGGGACTAGCACAGATACGCAGTATTTT.

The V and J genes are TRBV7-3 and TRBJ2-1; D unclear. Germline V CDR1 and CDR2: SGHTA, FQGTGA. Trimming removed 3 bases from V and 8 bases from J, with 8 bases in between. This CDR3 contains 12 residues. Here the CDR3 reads CASSFRVHEQFF. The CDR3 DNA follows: TGTGCCAGCAGCTTCCGAGTCCATGAGCAGTTCTTC.

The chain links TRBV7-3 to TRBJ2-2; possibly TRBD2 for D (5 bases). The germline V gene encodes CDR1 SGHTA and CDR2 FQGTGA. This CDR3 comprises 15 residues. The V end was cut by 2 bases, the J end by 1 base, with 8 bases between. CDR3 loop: CASSLFGMNTGELFF. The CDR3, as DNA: TGTGCCAGCAGCTTATTCGGGATGAACACCGGGGAGCTGTTTTTT.

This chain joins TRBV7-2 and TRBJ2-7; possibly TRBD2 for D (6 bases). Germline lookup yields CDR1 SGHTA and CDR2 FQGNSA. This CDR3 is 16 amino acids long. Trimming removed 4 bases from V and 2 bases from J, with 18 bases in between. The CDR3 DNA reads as TGTGCCAGCAGCTCACCCATCGGGACTGTCACCTACGAGCAGTACTTC. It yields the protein CASSSPIGTVTYEQYF. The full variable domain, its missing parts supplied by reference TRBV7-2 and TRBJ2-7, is GAGVSQSPSNKVTEKGKDVELRCDPISGHTALYWYRQSLGQGLEFLIYFQGNSAPDKSGLPSDRFSAERTGGSVSTLTIQRTQQEDSAVYLCASSSPIGTVTYEQYFGPGTRLTVT.

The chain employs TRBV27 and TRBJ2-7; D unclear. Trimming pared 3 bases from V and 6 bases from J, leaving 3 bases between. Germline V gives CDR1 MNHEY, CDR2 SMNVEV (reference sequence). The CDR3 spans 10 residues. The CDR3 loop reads CASSFPEQYF. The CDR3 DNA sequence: TGTGCCAGCAGTTTTCCCGAGCAGTACTTC.

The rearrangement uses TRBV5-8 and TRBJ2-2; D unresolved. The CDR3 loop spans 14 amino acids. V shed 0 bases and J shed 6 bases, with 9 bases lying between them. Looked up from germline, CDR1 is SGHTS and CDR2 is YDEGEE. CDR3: CASSLEGIAGELFF. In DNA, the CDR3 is TGTGCCAGCAGCTTGGAGGGAATTGCCGGGGAGCTGTTTTTT. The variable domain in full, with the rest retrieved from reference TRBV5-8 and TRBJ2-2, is EAGVTQSPTHLIKTRGQQATLRCSPISGHTSVYWYQQALGLGLQFLLWYDEGEERNRGNFPPRFSGRQFPNYSSELNVNALELEDSALYLCASSLEGIAGELFFGEGSRLTVL.

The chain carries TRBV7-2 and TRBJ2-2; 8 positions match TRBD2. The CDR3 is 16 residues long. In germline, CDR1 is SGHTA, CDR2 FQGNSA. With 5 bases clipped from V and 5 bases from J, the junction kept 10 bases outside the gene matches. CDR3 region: CASSAGGAGRTGELFF. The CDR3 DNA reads TGTGCCAGCAGCGCGGGGGGAGCTGGGAGGACCGGGGAGCTGTTTTTT.

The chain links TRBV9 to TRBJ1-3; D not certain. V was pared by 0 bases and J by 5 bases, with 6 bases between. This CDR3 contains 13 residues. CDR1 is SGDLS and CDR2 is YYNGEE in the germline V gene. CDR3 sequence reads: CASSVEERNTIYF. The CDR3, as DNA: TGTGCCAGCAGCGTAGAGGAGCGAAACACCATATATTTT.

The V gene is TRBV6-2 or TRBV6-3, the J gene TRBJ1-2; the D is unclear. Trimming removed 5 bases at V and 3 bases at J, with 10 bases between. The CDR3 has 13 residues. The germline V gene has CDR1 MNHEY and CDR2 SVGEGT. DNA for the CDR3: TGTGCCAGCAGTCGGGTTGGCGACTATGGCTACACCTTC. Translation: CASSRVGDYGYTF.

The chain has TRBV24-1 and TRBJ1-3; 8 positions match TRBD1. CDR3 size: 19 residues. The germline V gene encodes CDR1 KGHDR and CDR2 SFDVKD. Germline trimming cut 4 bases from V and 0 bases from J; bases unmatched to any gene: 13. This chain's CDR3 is CATSDQPRGLFCSGNTIYF. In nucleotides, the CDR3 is TGTGCCACCAGTGACCAACCCAGGGGGCTGTTTTGCTCTGGAAACACCATATATTTT.

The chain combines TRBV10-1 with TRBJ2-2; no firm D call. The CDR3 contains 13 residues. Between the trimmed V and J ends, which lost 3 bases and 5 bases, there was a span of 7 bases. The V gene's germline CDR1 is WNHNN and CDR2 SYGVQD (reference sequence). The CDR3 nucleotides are TGCGCCAGCAGTGACGGGCCGACCGGGGAGCTGTTTTTT. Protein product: CASSDGPTGELFF.

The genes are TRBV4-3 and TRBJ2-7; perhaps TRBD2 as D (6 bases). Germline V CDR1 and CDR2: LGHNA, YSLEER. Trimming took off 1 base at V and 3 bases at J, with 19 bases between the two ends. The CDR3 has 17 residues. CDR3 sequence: CASSQGVHFTSSYEQYF. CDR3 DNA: TGCGCCAGCAGCCAAGGCGTTCATTTCACTAGCAGCTACGAGCAGTACTTC.

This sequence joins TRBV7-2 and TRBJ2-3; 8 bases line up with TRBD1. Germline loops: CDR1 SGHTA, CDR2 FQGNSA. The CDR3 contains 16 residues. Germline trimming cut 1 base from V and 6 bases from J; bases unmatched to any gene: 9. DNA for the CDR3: TGTGCCAGCAGCTTAGTCTTGACAGGGGAATACGATACGCAGTATTTT. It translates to CASSLVLTGEYDTQYF.

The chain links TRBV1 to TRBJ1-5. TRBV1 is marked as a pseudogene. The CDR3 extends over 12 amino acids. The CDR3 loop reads CTNGTWNQPQHF. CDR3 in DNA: TGCACCAACGGGACGTGGAATCAGCCCCAGCATTTT.

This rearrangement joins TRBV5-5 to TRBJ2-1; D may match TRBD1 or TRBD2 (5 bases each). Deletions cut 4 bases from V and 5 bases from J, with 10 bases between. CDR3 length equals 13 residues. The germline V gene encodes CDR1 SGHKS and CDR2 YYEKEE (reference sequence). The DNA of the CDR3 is TGTGCCAGCAGCAGGGACGGTAACAATGAGCAGTTCTTC. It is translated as CASSRDGNNEQFF. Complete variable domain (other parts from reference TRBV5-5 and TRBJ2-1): DAGVTQSPTHLIKTRGQQVTLRCSPISGHKSVSWYQQVLGQGPQFIFQYYEKEERGRGNFPDRFSARQFPNYSSELNVNALLLGDSALYLCASSRDGNNEQFFGPGTRLTVL.

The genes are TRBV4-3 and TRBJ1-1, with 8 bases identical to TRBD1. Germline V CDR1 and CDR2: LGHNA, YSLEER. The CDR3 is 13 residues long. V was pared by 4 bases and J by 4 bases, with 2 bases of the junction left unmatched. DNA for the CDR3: TGCGCCAGCAGCCGCACAGGGGGCACTGAAGCTTTCTTT. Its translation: CASSRTGGTEAFF.

The CDR3 sequence: CASSAGGGNQPQHF. CDR3 coding DNA: TGTGCCAGCAGCGCAGGGGGCGGCAATCAGCCCCAGCATTTT. The chain uses TRBV9 and TRBJ1-5, with 8 bases matching TRBD1. The CDR3 consists of 14 residues. Germline-derived CDR1 and CDR2 are SGDLS and YYNGEE. V lost 3 bases, J lost 2 bases, and 1 base stayed unmatched.

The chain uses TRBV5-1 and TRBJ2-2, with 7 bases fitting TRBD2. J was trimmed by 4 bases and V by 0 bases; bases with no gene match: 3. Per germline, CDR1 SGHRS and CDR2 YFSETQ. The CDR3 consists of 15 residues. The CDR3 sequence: CASSLAQRGTGELFF. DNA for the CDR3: TGCGCCAGCAGCTTGGCCCAGCGGGGCACCGGGGAGCTGTTTTTT.

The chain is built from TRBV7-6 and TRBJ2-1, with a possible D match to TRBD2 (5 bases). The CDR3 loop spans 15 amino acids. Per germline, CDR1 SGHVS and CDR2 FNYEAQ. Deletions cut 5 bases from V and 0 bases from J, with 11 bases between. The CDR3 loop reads CASSEQADSYNEQFF. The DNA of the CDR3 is TGTGCCAGCAGCGAACAAGCGGACTCCTACAATGAGCAGTTCTTC.

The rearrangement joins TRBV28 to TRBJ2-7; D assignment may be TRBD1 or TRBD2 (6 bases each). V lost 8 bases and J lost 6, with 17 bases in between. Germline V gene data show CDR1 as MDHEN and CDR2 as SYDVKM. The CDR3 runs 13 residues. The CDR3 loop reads CASGQYGGREQYF. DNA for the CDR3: TGTGCCAGCGGTCAGTATGGGGGGCGCGAGCAGTACTTC.

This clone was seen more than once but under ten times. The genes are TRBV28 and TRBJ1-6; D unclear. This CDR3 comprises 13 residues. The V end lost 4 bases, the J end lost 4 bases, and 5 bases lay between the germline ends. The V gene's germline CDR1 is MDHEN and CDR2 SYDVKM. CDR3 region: CASSYGYNSPLHF. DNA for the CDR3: TGTGCCAGCAGTTACGGTTATAATTCACCCCTCCACTTT.